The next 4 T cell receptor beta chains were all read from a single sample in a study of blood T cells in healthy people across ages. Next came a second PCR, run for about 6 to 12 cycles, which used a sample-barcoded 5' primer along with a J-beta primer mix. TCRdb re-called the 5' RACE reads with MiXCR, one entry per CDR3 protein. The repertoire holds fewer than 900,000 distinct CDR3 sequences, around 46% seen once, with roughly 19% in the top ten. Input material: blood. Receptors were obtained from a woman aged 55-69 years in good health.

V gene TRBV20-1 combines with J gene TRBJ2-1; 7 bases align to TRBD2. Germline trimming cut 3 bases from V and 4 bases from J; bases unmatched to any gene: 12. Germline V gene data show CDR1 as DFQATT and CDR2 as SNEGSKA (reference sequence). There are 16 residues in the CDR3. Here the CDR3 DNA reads TGCAGTGCTAGGGTCGGGGTCGGGACTAAATACAATGAGCAGTTCTTC. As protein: CSARVGVGTKYNEQFF.

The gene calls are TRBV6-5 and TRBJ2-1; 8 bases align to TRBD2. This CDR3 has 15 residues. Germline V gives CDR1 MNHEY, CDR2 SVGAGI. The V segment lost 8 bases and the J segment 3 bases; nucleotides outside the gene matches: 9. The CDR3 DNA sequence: TGTGCCAGCCGACCGAGGGCGGGAGGCTACAATGAGCAGTTCTTC. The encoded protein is CASRPRAGGYNEQFF.

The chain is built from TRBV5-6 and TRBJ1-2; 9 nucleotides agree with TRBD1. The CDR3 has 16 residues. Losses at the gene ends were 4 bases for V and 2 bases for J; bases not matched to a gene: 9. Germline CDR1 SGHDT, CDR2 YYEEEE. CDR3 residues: CASSPLGTGLNYGYTF. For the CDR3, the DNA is TGTGCCAGCAGCCCACTGGGGACAGGGCTCAACTATGGCTACACCTTC.

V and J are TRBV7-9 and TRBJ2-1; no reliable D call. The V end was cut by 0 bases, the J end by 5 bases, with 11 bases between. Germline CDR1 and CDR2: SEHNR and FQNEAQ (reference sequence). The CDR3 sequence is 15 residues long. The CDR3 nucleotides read TGTGCCAGCAGCTTAGCGGGCCCCAGGAACAATGAGCAGTTCTTC. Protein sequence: CASSLAGPRNNEQFF.